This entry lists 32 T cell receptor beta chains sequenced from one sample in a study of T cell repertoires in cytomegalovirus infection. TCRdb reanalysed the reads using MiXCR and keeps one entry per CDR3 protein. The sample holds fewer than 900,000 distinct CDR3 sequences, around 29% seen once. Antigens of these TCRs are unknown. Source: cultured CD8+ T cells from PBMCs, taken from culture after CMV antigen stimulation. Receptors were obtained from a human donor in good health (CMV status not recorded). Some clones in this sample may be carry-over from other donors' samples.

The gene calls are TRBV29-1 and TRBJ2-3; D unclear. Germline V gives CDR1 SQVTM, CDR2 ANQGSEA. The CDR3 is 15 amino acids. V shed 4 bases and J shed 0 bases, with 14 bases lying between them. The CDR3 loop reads CSVVGRYPSTDTQYF. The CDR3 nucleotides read TGCAGCGTTGTAGGTCGGTACCCTAGCACAGATACGCAGTATTTT.

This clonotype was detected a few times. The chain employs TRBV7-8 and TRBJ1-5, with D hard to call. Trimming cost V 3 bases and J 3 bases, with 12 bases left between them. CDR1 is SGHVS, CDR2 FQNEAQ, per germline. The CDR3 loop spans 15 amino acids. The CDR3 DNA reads TGTGCCAGCAGCTTCTCGGGCGCTCCCAATCAGCCCCAGCATTTT. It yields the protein CASSFSGAPNQPQHF.

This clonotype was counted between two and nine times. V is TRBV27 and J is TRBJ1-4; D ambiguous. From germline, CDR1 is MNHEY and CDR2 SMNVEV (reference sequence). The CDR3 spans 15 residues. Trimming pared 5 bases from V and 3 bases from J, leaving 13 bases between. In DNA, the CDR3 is TGTGCCAGCAGTCTCCTGACGAGTCCTAATGAAAAACTGTTTTTT. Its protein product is CASSLLTSPNEKLFF. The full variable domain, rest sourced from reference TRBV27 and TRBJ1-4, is EAQVTQNPRYLITVTGKKLTVTCSQNMNHEYMSWYRQDPGLGLRQIYYSMNVEVTDKGDVPEGYKVSRKEKRNFPLILESPSPNQTSLYFCASSLLTSPNEKLFFGSGTQLSVL.

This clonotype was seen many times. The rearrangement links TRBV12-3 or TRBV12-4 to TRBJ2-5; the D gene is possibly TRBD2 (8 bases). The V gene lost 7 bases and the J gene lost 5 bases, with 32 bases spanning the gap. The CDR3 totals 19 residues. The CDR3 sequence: CASKRGGQGVPTSHETQYF. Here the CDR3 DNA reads TGTGCCAGCAAACGGGGGGGGCAGGGGGTCCCTACATCCCACGAGACCCAGTACTTC.

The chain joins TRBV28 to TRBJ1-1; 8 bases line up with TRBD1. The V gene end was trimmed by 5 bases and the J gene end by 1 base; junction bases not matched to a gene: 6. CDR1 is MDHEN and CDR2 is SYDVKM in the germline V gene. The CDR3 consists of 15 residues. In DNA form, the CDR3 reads TGTGCCAGCAGTATCTATGGGACAGGGAACACTGAAGCTTTCTTT. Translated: CASSIYGTGNTEAFF.

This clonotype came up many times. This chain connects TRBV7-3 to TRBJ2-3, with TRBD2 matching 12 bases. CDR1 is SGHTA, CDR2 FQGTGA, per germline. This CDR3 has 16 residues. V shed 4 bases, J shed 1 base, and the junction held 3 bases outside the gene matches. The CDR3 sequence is CASSSTSGGRTDTQYF. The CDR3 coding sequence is TGTGCCAGCAGCTCCACTAGCGGGGGGCGCACAGATACGCAGTATTTT.

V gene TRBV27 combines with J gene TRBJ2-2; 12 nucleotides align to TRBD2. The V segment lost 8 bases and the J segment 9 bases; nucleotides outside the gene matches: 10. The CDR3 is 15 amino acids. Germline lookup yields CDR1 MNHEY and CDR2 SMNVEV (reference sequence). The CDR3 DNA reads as TGTGCCAGCTGTCTAGCGGGGGGGTCGCACCGGGAGCTGTTTTTT. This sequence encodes CASCLAGGSHRELFF.

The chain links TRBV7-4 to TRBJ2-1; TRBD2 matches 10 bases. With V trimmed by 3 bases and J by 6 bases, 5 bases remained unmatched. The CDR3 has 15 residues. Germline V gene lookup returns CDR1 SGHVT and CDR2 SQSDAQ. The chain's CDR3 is CASSFSGGRSNEQFF. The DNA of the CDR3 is TGTGCCAGCAGCTTTAGCGGGGGGAGGTCCAATGAGCAGTTCTTC.

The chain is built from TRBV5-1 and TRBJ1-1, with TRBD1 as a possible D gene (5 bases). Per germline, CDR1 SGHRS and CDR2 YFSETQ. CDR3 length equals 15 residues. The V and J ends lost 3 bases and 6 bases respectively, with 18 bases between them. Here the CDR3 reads CASSSERGLIAEAFF. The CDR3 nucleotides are TGCGCCAGCAGCTCCGAGAGGGGACTTATCGCTGAAGCTTTCTTT.

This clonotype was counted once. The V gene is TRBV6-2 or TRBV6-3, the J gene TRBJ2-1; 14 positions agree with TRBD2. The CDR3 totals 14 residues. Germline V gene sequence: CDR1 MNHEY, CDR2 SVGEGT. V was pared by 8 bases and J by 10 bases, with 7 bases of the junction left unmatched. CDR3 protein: CASLSTSGGVEQFF. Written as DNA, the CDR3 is TGTGCCAGCCTTTCGACTAGCGGGGGGGTGGAGCAGTTCTTC.

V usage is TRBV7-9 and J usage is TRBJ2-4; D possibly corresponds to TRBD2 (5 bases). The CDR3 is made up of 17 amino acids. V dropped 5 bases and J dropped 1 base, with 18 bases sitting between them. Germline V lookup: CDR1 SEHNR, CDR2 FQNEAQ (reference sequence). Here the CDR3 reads CASSDNTSIVAKNIQYF. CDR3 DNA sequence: TGTGCCAGCAGCGATAATACTAGTATCGTGGCCAAAAACATTCAGTACTTC.

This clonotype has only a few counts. The DNA for the CDR3 is TGTGCCAGCAGGGCCGGGACAGGGACGTACGAGCAGTACGTC. Its translation is CASRAGTGTYEQYV. This rearrangement joins TRBV6-2 or TRBV6-3 to TRBJ2-7; 9 nucleotides line up with TRBD1. V lost 6 bases to trimming and J lost 4 bases; unmatched junction nucleotides: 7. Germline lookup yields CDR1 MNHEY and CDR2 SVGEGT. The CDR3 totals 14 residues.

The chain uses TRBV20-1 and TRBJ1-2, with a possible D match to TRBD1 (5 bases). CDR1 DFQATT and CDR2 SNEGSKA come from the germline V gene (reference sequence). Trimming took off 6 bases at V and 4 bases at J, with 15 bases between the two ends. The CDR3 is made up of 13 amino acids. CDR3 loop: CSARDGSSYGYTF. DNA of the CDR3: TGCAGTGCGCGGGACGGTTCTTCCTATGGCTACACCTTC.

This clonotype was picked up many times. CDR3 sequence: CASRVTSGRYNEQFF. Here the CDR3 DNA reads TGTGCCAGTAGGGTGACTAGCGGGAGATACAATGAGCAGTTCTTC. The chain carries TRBV19 and TRBJ2-1; TRBD2 matches at 12 bases. V trimming: 6 bases; J trimming: 4 bases; junction bases outside the gene matches: 4. The CDR3 contains 15 residues. Germline CDR1 and CDR2: LNHDA and SQIVND (reference sequence).

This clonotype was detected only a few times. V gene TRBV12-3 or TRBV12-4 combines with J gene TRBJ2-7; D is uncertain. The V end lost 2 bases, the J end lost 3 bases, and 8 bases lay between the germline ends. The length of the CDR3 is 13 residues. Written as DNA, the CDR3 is TGTGCCAGCAGTTTAAGGAAGAACTACGAGCAGTACTTC. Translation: CASSLRKNYEQYF.

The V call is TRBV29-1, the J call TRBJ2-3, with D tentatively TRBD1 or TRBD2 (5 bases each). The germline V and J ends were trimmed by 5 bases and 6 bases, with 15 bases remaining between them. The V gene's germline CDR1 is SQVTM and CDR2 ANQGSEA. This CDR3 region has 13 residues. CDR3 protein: CSVPGTRKDTQYF. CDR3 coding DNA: TGCAGCGTTCCCGGGACCCGAAAGGATACGCAGTATTTT.

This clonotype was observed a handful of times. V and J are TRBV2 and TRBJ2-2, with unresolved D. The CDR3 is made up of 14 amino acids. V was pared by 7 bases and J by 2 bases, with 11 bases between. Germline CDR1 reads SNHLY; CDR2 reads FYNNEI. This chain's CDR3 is CASNRIPNTGELFF. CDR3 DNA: TGTGCCAGCAACAGAATCCCTAACACCGGGGAGCTGTTTTTT.

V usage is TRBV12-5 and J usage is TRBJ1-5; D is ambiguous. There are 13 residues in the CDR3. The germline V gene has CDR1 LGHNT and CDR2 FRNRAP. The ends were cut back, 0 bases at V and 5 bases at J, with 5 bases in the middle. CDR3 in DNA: TGTGCTAGTGGTTTGGTCGCAGATCAGCCCCAGCATTTT. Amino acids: CASGLVADQPQHF.

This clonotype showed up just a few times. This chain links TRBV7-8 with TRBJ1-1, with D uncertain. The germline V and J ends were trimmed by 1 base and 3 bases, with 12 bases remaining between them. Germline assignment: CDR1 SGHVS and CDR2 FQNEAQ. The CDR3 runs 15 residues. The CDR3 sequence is CASSLVPEDHTEAFF. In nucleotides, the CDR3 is TGTGCCAGCAGCTTAGTACCTGAAGACCACACTGAAGCTTTCTTT.

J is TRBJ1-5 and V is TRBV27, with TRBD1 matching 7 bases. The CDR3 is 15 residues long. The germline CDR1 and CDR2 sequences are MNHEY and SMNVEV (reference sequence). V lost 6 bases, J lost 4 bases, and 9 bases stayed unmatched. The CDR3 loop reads CASSSRQGWNQPQHF. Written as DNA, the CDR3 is TGTGCCAGCAGCTCCCGACAGGGTTGGAATCAGCCCCAGCATTTT.

For the CDR3, the DNA is TGTGCCAGCTCACCCCGTCGGGGGGGCCTCGACTATGGCTACACCTTC. Translating it yields CASSPRRGGLDYGYTF. The chain links TRBV18 to TRBJ1-2, with D perhaps matching TRBD1 (6 bases). There are 16 residues in the CDR3. Trimming removed 3 bases from V and 3 bases from J, with 17 bases in between. Germline V lookup: CDR1 KGHSH, CDR2 LQKENI.

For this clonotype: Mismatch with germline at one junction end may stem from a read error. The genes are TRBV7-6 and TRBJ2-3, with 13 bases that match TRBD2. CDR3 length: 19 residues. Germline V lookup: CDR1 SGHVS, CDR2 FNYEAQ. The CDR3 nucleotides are TGTGCTAGCAGCTTGCGAACTAGCGGGGGGGCCTCTAGCACAGATACGCAGTATTTT. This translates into CASSLRTSGGASSTDTQYF. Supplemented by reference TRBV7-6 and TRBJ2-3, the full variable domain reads GAGVSQSPRYKVTKRGQDVALRCDPISGHVSLYWYRQALGQGPEFLTYFNYEAQQDKSGLPNDRFSAERPEGSISTLTIQRTEQRDSAMYRCASSLRTSGGASSTDTQYFGPGTRLTVL.

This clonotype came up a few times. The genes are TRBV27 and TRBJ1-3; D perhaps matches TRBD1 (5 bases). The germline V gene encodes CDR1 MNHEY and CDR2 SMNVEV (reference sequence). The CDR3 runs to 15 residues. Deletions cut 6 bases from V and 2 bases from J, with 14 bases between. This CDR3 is CASSLDSATGNTIYF. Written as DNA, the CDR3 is TGTGCCAGCAGCCTTGACAGCGCCACTGGAAACACCATATATTTT.

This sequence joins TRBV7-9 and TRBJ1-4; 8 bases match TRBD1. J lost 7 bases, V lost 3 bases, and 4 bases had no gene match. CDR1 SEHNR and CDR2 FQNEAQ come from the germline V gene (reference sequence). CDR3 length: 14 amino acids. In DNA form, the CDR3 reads TGTGCCAGCAGCTTGGGCAGGGGGCGTGAAAAACTGTTTTTT. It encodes CASSLGRGREKLFF. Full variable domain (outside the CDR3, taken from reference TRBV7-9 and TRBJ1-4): DTGVSQNPRHKITKRGQNVTFRCDPISEHNRLYWYRQTLGQGPEFLTYFQNEAQLEKSRLLSDRFSAERPKGSFSTLEIQRTEQGDSAMYLCASSLGRGREKLFFGSGTQLSVL.

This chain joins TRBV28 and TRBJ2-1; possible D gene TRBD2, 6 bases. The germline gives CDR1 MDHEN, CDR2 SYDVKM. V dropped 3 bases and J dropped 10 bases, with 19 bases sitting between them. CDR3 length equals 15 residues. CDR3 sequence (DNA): TGTGCCAGCAGTTTTTTTTCGGGTTCTCTAGCGGAGCAGTTCTTC. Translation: CASSFFSGSLAEQFF.

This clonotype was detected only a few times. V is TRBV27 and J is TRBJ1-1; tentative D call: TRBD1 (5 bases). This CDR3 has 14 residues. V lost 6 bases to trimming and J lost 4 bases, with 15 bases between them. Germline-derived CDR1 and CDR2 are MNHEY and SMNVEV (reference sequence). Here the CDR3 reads CASSSTQGGTEAFF. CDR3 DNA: TGTGCCAGCAGCTCTACCCAGGGCGGCACTGAAGCTTTCTTT.

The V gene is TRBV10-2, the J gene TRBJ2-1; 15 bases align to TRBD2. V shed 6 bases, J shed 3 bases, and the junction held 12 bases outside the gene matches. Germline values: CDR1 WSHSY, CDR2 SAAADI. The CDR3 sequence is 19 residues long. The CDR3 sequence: CASRALGLAGGPGYNEQFF. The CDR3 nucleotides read TGCGCCAGCAGGGCCTTAGGACTAGCGGGGGGGCCGGGCTACAATGAGCAGTTCTTC.

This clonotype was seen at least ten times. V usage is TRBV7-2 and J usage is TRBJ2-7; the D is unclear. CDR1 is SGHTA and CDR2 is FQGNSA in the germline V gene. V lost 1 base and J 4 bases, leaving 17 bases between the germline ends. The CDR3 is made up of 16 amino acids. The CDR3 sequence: CASSLGGSYTQYEQYF. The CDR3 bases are TGTGCCAGCAGCTTAGGGGGTTCGTACACCCAATACGAGCAGTACTTC.

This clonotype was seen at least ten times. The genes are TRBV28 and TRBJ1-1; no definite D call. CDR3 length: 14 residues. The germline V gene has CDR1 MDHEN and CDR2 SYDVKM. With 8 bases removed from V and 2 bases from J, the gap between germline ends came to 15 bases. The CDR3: CASGVTRGNTEAFF. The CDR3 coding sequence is TGTGCCAGCGGCGTCACCCGGGGAAACACTGAAGCTTTCTTT.

The CDR3 is CASSKLSRITEAFF. The CDR3, as DNA: TGTGCCAGTAGTAAGCTCAGTCGGATCACTGAAGCTTTCTTT. The J gene is TRBJ1-1, the V gene TRBV19; D ambiguous. The V and J ends lost 4 bases and 4 bases respectively, with 13 bases between them. The CDR3 length is 14 residues. Germline CDR1 is LNHDA and CDR2 is SQIVND (reference sequence).

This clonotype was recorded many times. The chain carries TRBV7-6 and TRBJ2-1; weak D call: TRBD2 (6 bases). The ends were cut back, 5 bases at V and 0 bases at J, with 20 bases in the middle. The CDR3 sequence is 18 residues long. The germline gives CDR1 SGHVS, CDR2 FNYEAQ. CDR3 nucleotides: TGTGCCAGCAGCACTAGCTGGTCGCTCTTAGGCTCCTACAATGAGCAGTTCTTC. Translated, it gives CASSTSWSLLGSYNEQFF.

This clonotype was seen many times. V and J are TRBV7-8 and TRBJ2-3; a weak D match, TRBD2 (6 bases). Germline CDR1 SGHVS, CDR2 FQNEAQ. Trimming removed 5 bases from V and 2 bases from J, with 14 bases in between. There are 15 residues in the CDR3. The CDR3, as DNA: TGTGCCAGCAGCCCCCCGGGGGTGAACACAGATACGCAGTATTTT. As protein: CASSPPGVNTDTQYF.